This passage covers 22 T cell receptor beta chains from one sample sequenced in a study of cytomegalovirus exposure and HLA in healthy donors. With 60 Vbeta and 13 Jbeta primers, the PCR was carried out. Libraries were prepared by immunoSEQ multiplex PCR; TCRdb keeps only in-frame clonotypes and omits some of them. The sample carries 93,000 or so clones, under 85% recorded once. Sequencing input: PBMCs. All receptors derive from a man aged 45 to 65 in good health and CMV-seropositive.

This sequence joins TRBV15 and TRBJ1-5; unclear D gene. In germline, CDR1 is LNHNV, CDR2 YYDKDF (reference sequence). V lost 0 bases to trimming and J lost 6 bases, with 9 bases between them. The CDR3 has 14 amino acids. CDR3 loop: CATSRDTAGQPQHF. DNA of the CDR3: TGTGCCACCAGCAGAGACACAGCCGGTCAGCCCCAGCATTTT.

CDR3 in amino acids: CASSLGGSGSSYNEQFF. The CDR3 nucleotides are TGTGCCAGCAGCTTAGGGGGTAGTGGGAGCTCCTACAATGAGCAGTTCTTC. The chain uses TRBV7-9 and TRBJ2-1; the D gene is possibly TRBD2 (5 bases). The CDR3 length is 17 residues. Germline V gene data show CDR1 as SEHNR and CDR2 as FQNEAQ (reference sequence). The V end was cut by 1 base, the J end by 0 bases, with 13 bases between.

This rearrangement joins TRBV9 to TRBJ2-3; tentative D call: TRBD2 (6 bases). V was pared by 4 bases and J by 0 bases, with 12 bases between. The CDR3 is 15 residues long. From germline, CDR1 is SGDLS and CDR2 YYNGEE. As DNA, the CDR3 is TGTGCCAGCAGCCCCTCCCTAGCGAGCACAGATACGCAGTATTTT. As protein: CASSPSLASTDTQYF.

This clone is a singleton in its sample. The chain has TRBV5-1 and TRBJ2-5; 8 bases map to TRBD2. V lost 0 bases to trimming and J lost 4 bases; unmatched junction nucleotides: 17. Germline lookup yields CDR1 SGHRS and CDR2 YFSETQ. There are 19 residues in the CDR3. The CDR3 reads CASSLAPRWAGGSPETQYF. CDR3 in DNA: TGCGCCAGCAGCTTGGCCCCGCGGTGGGCGGGGGGCAGCCCAGAGACCCAGTACTTC.

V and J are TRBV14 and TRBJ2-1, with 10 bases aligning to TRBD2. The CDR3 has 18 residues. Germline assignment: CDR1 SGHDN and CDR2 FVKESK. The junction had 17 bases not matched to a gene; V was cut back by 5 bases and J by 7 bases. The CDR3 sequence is CASSDKIGGLAGANEQFF. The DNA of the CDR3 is TGTGCCAGCAGCGACAAGATCGGGGGTCTAGCGGGGGCTAATGAGCAGTTCTTC.

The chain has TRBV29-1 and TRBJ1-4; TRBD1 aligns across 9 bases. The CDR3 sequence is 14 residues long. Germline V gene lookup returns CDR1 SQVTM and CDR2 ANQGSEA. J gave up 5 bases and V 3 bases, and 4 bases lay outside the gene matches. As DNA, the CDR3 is TGCAGCGTTGAGGACGGGACAGGGAATGAAAAACTGTTTTTT. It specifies CSVEDGTGNEKLFF.

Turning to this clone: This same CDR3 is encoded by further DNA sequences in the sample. The CDR3 loop is CASSPPGQGNTEAFF. The DNA of the CDR3 is TGCGCCAGCAGCCCGCCGGGACAGGGGAACACTGAAGCTTTCTTT. The rearrangement uses TRBV5-1 and TRBJ1-1; 9 positions agree with TRBD1. Looked up from germline, CDR1 is SGHRS and CDR2 is YFSETQ. V dropped 4 bases and J dropped 1; count of bases not matched to a gene: 5. CDR3 size: 15 residues.

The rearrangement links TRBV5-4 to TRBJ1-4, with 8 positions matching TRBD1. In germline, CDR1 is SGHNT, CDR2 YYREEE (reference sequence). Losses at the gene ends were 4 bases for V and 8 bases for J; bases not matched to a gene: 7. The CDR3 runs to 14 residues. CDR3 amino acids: CASSPDRVEEKLFF. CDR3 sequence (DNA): TGTGCCAGCAGCCCGGACAGGGTGGAAGAAAAACTGTTTTTT.

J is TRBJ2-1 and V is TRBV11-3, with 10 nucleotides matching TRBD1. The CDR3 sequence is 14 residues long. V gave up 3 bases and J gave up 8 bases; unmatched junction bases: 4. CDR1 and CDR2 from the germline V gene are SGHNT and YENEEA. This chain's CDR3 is CASSLGQGIDEQFF. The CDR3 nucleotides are TGTGCCAGCAGCTTGGGACAGGGGATCGATGAGCAGTTCTTC.

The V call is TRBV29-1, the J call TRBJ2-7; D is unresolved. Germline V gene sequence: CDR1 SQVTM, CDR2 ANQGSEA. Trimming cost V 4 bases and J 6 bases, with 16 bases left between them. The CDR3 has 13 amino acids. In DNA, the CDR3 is TGCAGCGTTGCTTTAGTGTCGGGTCGCGAGCAGTACTTC. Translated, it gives CSVALVSGREQYF.

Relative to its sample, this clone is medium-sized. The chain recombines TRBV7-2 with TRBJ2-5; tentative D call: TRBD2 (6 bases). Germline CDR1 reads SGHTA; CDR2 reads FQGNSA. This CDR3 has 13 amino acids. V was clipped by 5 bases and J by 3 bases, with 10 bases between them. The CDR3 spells CASSRLDKETQYF. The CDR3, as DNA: TGTGCCAGCAGCAGACTAGACAAAGAGACCCAGTACTTC.

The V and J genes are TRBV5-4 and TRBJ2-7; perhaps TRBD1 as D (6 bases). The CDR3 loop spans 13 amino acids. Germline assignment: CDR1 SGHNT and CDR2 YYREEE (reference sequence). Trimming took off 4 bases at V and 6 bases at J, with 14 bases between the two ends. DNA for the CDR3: TGTGCCAGCAGCCTGGACAGAAACAGCGAGCAGTACTTC. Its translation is CASSLDRNSEQYF. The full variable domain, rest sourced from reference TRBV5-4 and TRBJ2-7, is ETGVTQSPTHLIKTRGQQVTLRCSSQSGHNTVSWYQQALGQGPQFIFQYYREEENGRGNFPPRFSGLQFPNYSSELNVNALELDDSALYLCASSLDRNSEQYFGPGTRLTVT.

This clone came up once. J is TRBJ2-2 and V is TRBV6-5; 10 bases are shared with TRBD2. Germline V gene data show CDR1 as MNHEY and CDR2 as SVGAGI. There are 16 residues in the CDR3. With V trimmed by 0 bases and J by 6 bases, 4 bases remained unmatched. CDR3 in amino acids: CASSYSAGGPPGELFF. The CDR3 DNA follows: TGTGCCAGCAGTTACTCAGCGGGAGGGCCGCCCGGGGAGCTGTTTTTT.

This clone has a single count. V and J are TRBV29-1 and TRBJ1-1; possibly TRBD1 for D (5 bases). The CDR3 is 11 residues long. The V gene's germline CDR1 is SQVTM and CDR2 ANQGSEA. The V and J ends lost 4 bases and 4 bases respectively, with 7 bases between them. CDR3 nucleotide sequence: TGCAGCGTTGTAGGGGTCACTGAAGCTTTCTTT. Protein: CSVVGVTEAFF.

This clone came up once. This chain's CDR3 is CASSLGLQGDYGYTF. The CDR3 bases are TGTGCCAGCAGCTTGGGTCTACAGGGTGACTATGGCTACACCTTC. This chain uses TRBV5-6 with TRBJ1-2; D possibly corresponds to TRBD1 (6 bases). This CDR3 contains 15 residues. CDR1 is SGHDT, CDR2 YYEEEE, per germline. Trimming stripped 0 bases from V and 3 bases from J, with 12 bases between.

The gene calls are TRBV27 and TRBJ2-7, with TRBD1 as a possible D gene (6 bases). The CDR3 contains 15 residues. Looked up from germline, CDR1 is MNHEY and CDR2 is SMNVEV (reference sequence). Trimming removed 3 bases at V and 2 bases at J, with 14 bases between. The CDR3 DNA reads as TGTGCCAGCAGTTTCACAGGGTCCGGGACCTACGAGCAGTACTTC. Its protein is CASSFTGSGTYEQYF.

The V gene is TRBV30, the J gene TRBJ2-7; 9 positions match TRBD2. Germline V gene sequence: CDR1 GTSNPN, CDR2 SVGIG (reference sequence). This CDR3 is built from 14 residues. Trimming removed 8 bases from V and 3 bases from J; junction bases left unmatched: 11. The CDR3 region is CAGTREGGSYEQYF. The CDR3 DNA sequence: TGTGCCGGAACGCGGGAGGGTGGTAGCTACGAGCAGTACTTC.

CDR3 region: CASSRTGGSNQPQHF. The DNA of the CDR3 is TGCGCCAGCAGCCGGACAGGGGGAAGCAATCAGCCCCAGCATTTT. This chain uses TRBV5-1 with TRBJ1-5, with 10 bases identical to TRBD1. CDR1 is SGHRS and CDR2 is YFSETQ in the germline V gene. J gave up 1 base and V 4 bases, and 2 bases lay outside the gene matches. This CDR3 has 15 amino acids.

As DNA, the CDR3 is TGTGCCAGCAGTGCTCTAGCGGGAGCTGGGGCCAACGTCCTGACTTTC. Translating it yields CASSALAGAGANVLTF. V is TRBV2 and J is TRBJ2-6; 10 bases match TRBD2. There are 16 residues in the CDR3. Germline V gene lookup returns CDR1 SNHLY and CDR2 FYNNEI. Unmatched junction bases numbered 2, after V lost 4 bases and J lost 2 bases.

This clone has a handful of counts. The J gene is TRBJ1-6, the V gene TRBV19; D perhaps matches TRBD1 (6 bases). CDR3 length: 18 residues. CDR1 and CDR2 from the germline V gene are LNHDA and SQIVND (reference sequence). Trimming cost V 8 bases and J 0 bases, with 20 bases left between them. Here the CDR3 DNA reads TGTGCCAGTCCAATTCAGGGGCAGGGGTGCTCCTATAATTCACCCCTCCACTTT. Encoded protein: CASPIQGQGCSYNSPLHF.

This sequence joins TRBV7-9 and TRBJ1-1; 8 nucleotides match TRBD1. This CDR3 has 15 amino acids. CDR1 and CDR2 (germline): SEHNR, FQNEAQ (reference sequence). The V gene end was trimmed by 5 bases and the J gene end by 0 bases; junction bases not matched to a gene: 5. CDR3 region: CASSPRTGLNTEAFF. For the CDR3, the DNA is TGTGCCAGCAGCCCACGGACAGGGTTGAACACTGAAGCTTTCTTT. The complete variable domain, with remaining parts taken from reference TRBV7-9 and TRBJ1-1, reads DTGVSQNPRHKITKRGQNVTFRCDPISEHNRLYWYRQTLGQGPEFLTYFQNEAQLEKSRLLSDRFSAERPKGSFSTLEIQRTEQGDSAMYLCASSPRTGLNTEAFFGQGTRLTVV.

The CDR3 coding sequence is TGTGCCAGCGACTCTCCCTCCCTTAGGAACTATGGCTACACCTTC. It codes for CASDSPSLRNYGYTF. V gene TRBV28 combines with J gene TRBJ1-2; D uncertain. The germline gives CDR1 MDHEN, CDR2 SYDVKM. The germline V and J ends were trimmed by 8 bases and 2 bases, with 18 bases remaining between them. The CDR3 spans 15 residues.